These 24 T cell receptor beta chains originate from one sample sequenced in a study of cytomegalovirus exposure and HLA in healthy donors (dated by TCRdb to 2016 to 2017). The receptor library was made with the immunoSEQ multiplex PCR assay. For the multiplex PCR, a mixture combining 60 forward primers for TCR Vbeta segments and 13 reverse primers for TCR Jbeta segments was used. TCRdb obtained this table from immuneACCESS and retained in-frame rearrangements with V and J assigned. These tables miss some clones; where compared with another copy, unresolved V genes account for less than half of the shortfall, and the remainder is unexplained. Recorded for this sample are 90,000 to 120,000 clones; about 79% of them occurred a single time. The ten biggest clones cover roughly 5% of the sample. Sequenced material: PBMCs. All receptors come from a man between 60 and 70 years old in good health and CMV-seropositive.

This rearrangement joins TRBV2 to TRBJ2-7; perhaps TRBD2 as D (6 bases). Trimming cost V 3 bases and J 3 bases, with 18 bases left between them. The CDR3 runs 16 residues. The V gene's germline CDR1 is SNHLY and CDR2 FYNNEI. Here the CDR3 DNA reads TGTGCCAGCAGTGAGCCCGGGACTGGGATCAACTACGAGCAGTACTTC. This codes for CASSEPGTGINYEQYF.

This clone was recorded once. The genes are TRBV5-1 and TRBJ1-2, with D perhaps TRBD1 (5 bases). The V gene lost 4 bases and the J gene lost 5 bases, with 6 bases spanning the gap. CDR3 size: 11 residues. In germline, CDR1 is SGHRS, CDR2 YFSETQ. This chain's CDR3 is CASSDRYGYTF. CDR3 DNA: TGCGCCAGCAGCGACAGATATGGCTACACCTTC.

The chain has TRBV19 and TRBJ2-5; D perhaps matches TRBD2 (5 bases). V was cut by 2 bases and J by 9 bases, with 13 bases left in between. This CDR3 has 13 amino acids. Germline V gene lookup returns CDR1 LNHDA and CDR2 SQIVND (reference sequence). The CDR3 DNA reads as TGTGCCAGTAGTATACTTCACTCGGAGGCCCAGTACTTC. Its protein product is CASSILHSEAQYF.

The genes are TRBV5-1 and TRBJ2-5; maybe TRBD2 (6 bases). The germline V gene has CDR1 SGHRS and CDR2 YFSETQ. The CDR3 has 13 residues. Trimming took 4 bases from V and 3 from J, leaving 10 bases between them. DNA of the CDR3: TGCGCCAGCAGCGGGAGGCAAAAAGAGACCCAGTACTTC. Translated: CASSGRQKETQYF.

The V and J genes are TRBV7-3 and TRBJ1-6; TRBD1 matches 8 bases. Germline trimming cut 2 bases from V and 13 bases from J; bases unmatched to any gene: 10. CDR3 size: 15 residues. CDR1 SGHTA and CDR2 FQGTGA come from the germline V gene. The CDR3 DNA follows: TGTGCCAGCAGCTTACAGGGGGCGAGCCGCCACCCCCTCCACTTT. Its translation is CASSLQGASRHPLHF.

The chain combines TRBV5-1 with TRBJ1-5; tentatively, D is TRBD1 (5 bases). The length of the CDR3 is 14 residues. From germline, CDR1 is SGHRS and CDR2 YFSETQ. V lost 4 bases and J 5 bases, leaving 13 bases between the germline ends. The DNA of the CDR3 is TGCGCCAGCAGCACTATTGGGGCGGATCAGCCCCAGCATTTT. Protein product: CASSTIGADQPQHF.

This clone was seen only once. The rearrangement links TRBV5-1 to TRBJ2-5; D not certain. From germline, CDR1 is SGHRS and CDR2 YFSETQ. V was shortened by 0 bases and J by 4 bases, with 7 bases between the two germline ends. CDR3 length: 13 residues. DNA for the CDR3: TGCGCCAGCAGCTTGGTCCCCTCAGAGACCCAGTACTTC. Amino acids: CASSLVPSETQYF.

This clone appeared a few times. V is TRBV4-3 and J is TRBJ1-3; D is unclear. The germline CDR1 and CDR2 sequences are LGHNA and YSLEER. CDR3 size: 14 residues. Trimming removed 0 bases from V and 3 bases from J, with 6 bases in between. CDR3 sequence: CASSQEGGGNTIYF. The CDR3 DNA sequence: TGCGCCAGCAGCCAAGAGGGAGGTGGAAACACCATATATTTT.

The chain carries TRBV5-4 and TRBJ2-7, with TRBD2 matching over 11 bases. The length of the CDR3 is 15 residues. In germline, CDR1 is SGHNT, CDR2 YYREEE (reference sequence). V gave up 1 base and J gave up 1 base; unmatched junction bases: 1. The CDR3 reads CASSLRLAGSYEQYF. CDR3 bases: TGTGCCAGCAGCTTGCGACTAGCGGGGTCCTACGAGCAGTACTTC. Combining the CDR3 with reference TRBV5-4 and TRBJ2-7 gives the whole variable domain ETGVTQSPTHLIKTRGQQVTLRCSSQSGHNTVSWYQQALGQGPQFIFQYYREEENGRGNFPPRFSGLQFPNYSSELNVNALELDDSALYLCASSLRLAGSYEQYFGPGTRLTVT.

The CDR3 reads CASRLVLAGSYEQYF. Written as DNA, the CDR3 is TGTGCCAGCAGACTCGTACTAGCGGGCTCCTACGAGCAGTACTTC. The rearrangement joins TRBV6-5 to TRBJ2-7; 9 bases are shared with TRBD2. The V segment lost 6 bases and the J segment 0 bases; nucleotides outside the gene matches: 6. The CDR3 spans 15 residues. CDR1 and CDR2 from the germline V gene are MNHEY and SVGAGI.

The J gene is TRBJ2-7, the V gene TRBV9; 8 bases are shared with TRBD1. CDR3 length equals 15 residues. The V segment lost 4 bases and the J segment 2 bases; nucleotides outside the gene matches: 8. From germline, CDR1 is SGDLS and CDR2 YYNGEE. The DNA for the CDR3 is TGTGCCAGCAGCCCAACCGGACAGGGACCCTACGAGCAGTACTTC. This gives the protein CASSPTGQGPYEQYF.

The CDR3 region is CASSLERGGSYNEQFF. CDR3 coding DNA: TGTGCCAGCAGTTTAGAGCGGGGGGGCTCCTACAATGAGCAGTTCTTC. The chain links TRBV27 to TRBJ2-1; 10 positions agree with TRBD2. The junction had 1 base not matched to a gene; V was cut back by 2 bases and J by 0 bases. The germline V gene encodes CDR1 MNHEY and CDR2 SMNVEV (reference sequence). CDR3 length equals 16 residues.

A word on this clone: This same CDR3 is encoded by further DNA sequences in the sample. This chain connects TRBV7-9 to TRBJ2-1; possibly TRBD2 for D (6 bases). The CDR3 covers 15 residues. Trimming removed 5 bases at V and 5 bases at J, with 16 bases between. Germline loops: CDR1 SEHNR, CDR2 FQNEAQ (reference sequence). The CDR3 coding sequence is TGTGCCAGCAGCCTAGTACTGCGGGGTAACAATGAGCAGTTCTTC. This sequence encodes CASSLVLRGNNEQFF. Full variable domain (remainder filled in from reference TRBV7-9 and TRBJ2-1): DTGVSQNPRHKITKRGQNVTFRCDPISEHNRLYWYRQTLGQGPEFLTYFQNEAQLEKSRLLSDRFSAERPKGSFSTLEIQRTEQGDSAMYLCASSLVLRGNNEQFFGPGTRLTVL.

There are many counts of this clone. The chain recombines TRBV19 with TRBJ1-1; D is perhaps TRBD1 (5 bases). In germline, CDR1 is LNHDA, CDR2 SQIVND (reference sequence). The ends were cut back, 7 bases at V and 11 bases at J, with 14 bases in the middle. The CDR3 totals 11 residues. The CDR3 nucleotides read TGTGCCAGTAAGGATGCGGGGGGGGCTTTCTTT. Translation gives CASKDAGGAFF.

The chain combines TRBV10-1 with TRBJ1-2; no firm D call. Germline CDR1 reads WNHNN; CDR2 reads SYGVQD (reference sequence). Trimming removed 3 bases at V and 2 bases at J, with 25 bases between. The CDR3 loop spans 19 amino acids. The CDR3, as DNA: TGCGCCAGCAGTGACCTTCGCCTGCTCGAGGGTTTCCAAAACTATGGCTACACCTTC. Translated, it gives CASSDLRLLEGFQNYGYTF.

This chain links TRBV28 with TRBJ2-5; TRBD1 matches at 9 bases. The germline gives CDR1 MDHEN, CDR2 SYDVKM. The CDR3 has 15 residues. V was pared by 3 bases and J by 1 base, with 3 bases of the junction left unmatched. This chain's CDR3 is CASSLPGQGQETQYF. The CDR3 coding sequence is TGTGCCAGCAGTTTGCCGGGACAGGGCCAAGAGACCCAGTACTTC. The full variable domain, in which reference TRBV28 and TRBJ2-5 provide the parts outside the CDR3, is DVKVTQSSRYLVKRTGEKVFLECVQDMDHENMFWYRQDPGLGLRLIYFSYDVKMKEKGDIPEGYSVSREKKERFSLILESASTNQTSMYLCASSLPGQGQETQYFGPGTRLLVL.

V usage is TRBV5-1 and J usage is TRBJ2-5, with 11 bases fitting TRBD1. The CDR3 length is 18 residues. V was clipped by 0 bases and J by 5 bases; unmatched bases: 12. Germline CDR1 SGHRS, CDR2 YFSETQ. Written as DNA, the CDR3 is TGCGCCAGCAGCTTGGCCTTGGACAGGGGGCGCCGGGGGGAGACCCAGTACTTC. Translated, it gives CASSLALDRGRRGETQYF. Full variable domain (remainder filled in from reference TRBV5-1 and TRBJ2-5): KAGVTQTPRYLIKTRGQQVTLSCSPISGHRSVSWYQQTPGQGLQFLFEYFSETQRNKGNFPGRFSGRQFSNSRSEMNVSTLELGDSALYLCASSLALDRGRRGETQYFGPGTRLLVL.

V and J are TRBV2 and TRBJ2-2; maybe TRBD2 (7 bases). The ends were cut back, 6 bases at V and 4 bases at J, with 15 bases in the middle. There are 15 residues in the CDR3. The germline V gene encodes CDR1 SNHLY and CDR2 FYNNEI. The CDR3 DNA is TGTGCCAGCAGCCTCGAGGGGGGGGGCACCGGGGAGCTGTTTTTT. Amino acids: CASSLEGGGTGELFF.

This clone was counted once. This chain connects TRBV7-3 to TRBJ2-1; 7 bases line up with TRBD2. Germline lookup yields CDR1 SGHTA and CDR2 FQGTGA. The CDR3 totals 15 residues. After removal of 3 bases from V and 5 bases from J, the junction contained 7 bases not matched to a gene. CDR3 sequence (DNA): TGTGCCAGCAGCTTGATGGCGGGGGAAAACAATGAGCAGTTCTTC. Translating gives CASSLMAGENNEQFF.

The chain carries TRBV7-2 and TRBJ2-7, with 7 positions matching TRBD2. The CDR3 totals 15 residues. V shed 0 bases, J shed 5 bases, and the junction held 7 bases outside the gene matches. CDR1 and CDR2 from the germline V gene are SGHTA and FQGNSA. The CDR3 loop is CASSLAGGSMDEQYF. In nucleotides, the CDR3 is TGTGCCAGCAGCTTAGCGGGGGGGTCCATGGACGAGCAGTACTTC.

V usage is TRBV18 and J usage is TRBJ1-1; D ambiguous. CDR1 is KGHSH, CDR2 LQKENI, per germline. Trimming cost V 5 bases and J 1 base, with 14 bases left between them. The CDR3 spans 15 residues. CDR3 sequence: CASSFLDNQNTEAFF. CDR3 DNA: TGTGCCAGCTCATTTCTCGACAACCAGAACACTGAAGCTTTCTTT.

The V and J genes are TRBV19 and TRBJ2-3; 7 positions agree with TRBD1. After removal of 9 bases from V and 2 bases from J, the junction contained 5 bases not matched to a gene. CDR1 is LNHDA and CDR2 is SQIVND in the germline V gene (reference sequence). The CDR3 is 13 amino acids. The CDR3, as DNA: TGTGCCAGCCGGGACAGAGTCACAGATACGCAGTATTTT. Its translation: CASRDRVTDTQYF.

In this sample, this clone turned up a few times. The chain combines TRBV14 with TRBJ2-7, with 11 bases identical to TRBD2. V shed 4 bases and J 0 bases; nucleotides not matched to a gene: 2. The CDR3 contains 15 residues. Per the germline V gene, CDR1 is SGHDN and CDR2 is FVKESK. CDR3 in amino acids: CASSRLAGSSYEQYF. The CDR3 bases are TGTGCCAGCAGCCGACTAGCGGGGAGCTCCTACGAGCAGTACTTC.

The chain links TRBV4-1 to TRBJ2-7, with 7 bases that match TRBD1. The CDR3 totals 13 residues. Unmatched junction bases numbered 3, after V lost 5 bases and J lost 2 bases. Germline values: CDR1 MGHRA, CDR2 YSYEKL. The DNA of the CDR3 is TGCGCCAGCAGCAAGACAGGGACCTACGAGCAGTACTTC. Translated, it gives CASSKTGTYEQYF.